These 12 T cell receptor beta chains were all obtained from the same sample, sequenced in a study of T cells in Graves' hyperthyroidism and ophthalmopathy (dated by TCRdb to the late 2010s). The library was built by means of multiplex PCR. For sequencing, an Illumina HiSeq 2000 was employed. The TCR beta CDR3 regions were amplified from the RNA transcripts. The TCR CDR3 was subjected to a first round of RT-PCR using the HTBI primer set and the Qiagen OneStep RT-PCR kit. TCRdb trimmed public reads at Q25 via fastp, called clones via MiXCR and kept in-frame beta chains. Entries are consolidated by CDR3 protein sequence, retaining the most common genes and DNA. The sample table lists some 400,000 distinct CDR3 sequences, around 14% of them with a count of one. Roughly 9.6% of the sample rests with the top ten. Specimen: blood. Receptor source: a woman aged 60-75 years with Graves' hyperthyroidism.

This clonotype was recorded many times. The chain couples TRBV11-3 to TRBJ2-7; 7 nucleotides agree with TRBD2. The CDR3 consists of 15 residues. Germline assignment: CDR1 SGHNT and CDR2 YENEEA. Trimming cost V 6 bases and J 1 base; bases outside gene matches: 9. The CDR3 region is CASSHGTISSYEQYF. The CDR3 DNA reads as TGTGCCAGCAGTCACGGGACTATCTCTTCCTACGAGCAGTACTTC. Together with reference TRBV11-3 and TRBJ2-7, the CDR3 gives the full variable domain: EAGVVQSPRYKIIEKKQPVAFWCNPISGHNTLYWYLQNLGQGPELLIRYENEEAVDDSQLPKDRFSAERLKGVDSTLKIQPAELGDSAVYLCASSHGTISSYEQYFGPGTRLTVT.

At least ten counts were recorded for this clonotype. This chain links TRBV7-9 with TRBJ1-1; 10 positions match TRBD1. The trim removed 6 bases at V and 1 base at J, leaving 5 bases unmatched. The germline gives CDR1 SEHNR, CDR2 FQNEAQ (reference sequence). There are 15 residues in the CDR3. Here the CDR3 reads CASSPDRGRNTEAFF. The DNA for the CDR3 is TGTGCCAGCAGTCCCGACAGGGGGCGGAACACTGAAGCTTTCTTT.

In its sample, this clonotype was seen many times. The V gene is TRBV3-1, the J gene TRBJ1-2; a weak D match, TRBD1 (5 bases). The V end was cut by 6 bases, the J end by 1 base, with 18 bases between. The CDR3 covers 16 residues. Germline loops: CDR1 LGHDT, CDR2 YNNKEL (reference sequence). CDR3 DNA sequence: TGTGCCAGCAGACCTCGTGGGACCTCCAATAACTATGGCTACACCTTC. Translating gives CASRPRGTSNNYGYTF.

This clonotype occurred a few times. The chain has TRBV28 and TRBJ1-1; 8 bases match TRBD1. This CDR3 spans 15 amino acids. CDR1 MDHEN and CDR2 SYDVKM come from the germline V gene. V lost 6 bases to trimming and J lost 3 bases; unmatched junction nucleotides: 9. CDR3 region: CASRGSATGDTEAFF. DNA for the CDR3: TGTGCCAGCAGAGGGTCCGCGACAGGGGACACTGAAGCTTTCTTT.

This clonotype was seen repeatedly, ten times or more. V is TRBV24-1 and J is TRBJ1-2, with 7 bases identical to TRBD1. The CDR3 is made up of 15 amino acids. CDR1 and CDR2 from the germline V gene are KGHDR and SFDVKD. Losses at the gene ends were 2 bases for V and 8 bases for J; bases not matched to a gene: 10. DNA of the CDR3: TGTGCCACCAGTGATTCCTGGACAGGTCTGGAGGGCTACACCTTC. It specifies CATSDSWTGLEGYTF.

This clonotype was counted between two and nine times. V and J are TRBV24-1 and TRBJ1-2, with 7 bases lining up with TRBD1. CDR3 length equals 15 residues. Germline CDR1 is KGHDR and CDR2 is SFDVKD. The trim removed 4 bases at V and 6 bases at J, leaving 10 bases unmatched. The CDR3 DNA follows: TGTGCCACCAGTGACGCGCCGACAGGGAAGGATGGCTACACCTTC. This translates into CATSDAPTGKDGYTF.

This clonotype was recorded many times. V gene TRBV10-3 combines with J gene TRBJ1-5, with 9 bases matching TRBD1. J was trimmed by 7 bases and V by 4 bases; bases with no gene match: 11. The CDR3 has 16 residues. The germline CDR1 and CDR2 sequences are ENHRY and SYGVKD. This CDR3 is CAISGQGVIAGQPQHF. The CDR3 DNA reads TGTGCCATCAGTGGACAGGGGGTGATAGCAGGGCAGCCCCAGCATTTT.

This clonotype was observed many times. The chain recombines TRBV28 with TRBJ2-1; no definite D call. Germline CDR1 reads MDHEN; CDR2 reads SYDVKM. V lost 5 bases to trimming and J lost 8 bases, with 25 bases between them. The CDR3 loop spans 17 amino acids. The CDR3 here is CASSQSRLLGSFDEQFF. CDR3 nucleotide sequence: TGTGCCAGCAGTCAATCCCGACTCTTAGGTTCATTCGATGAGCAGTTCTTC.

The chain carries TRBV10-2 and TRBJ2-5; 7 nucleotides match TRBD1. The J segment lost 3 bases and the V segment lost 6 bases, leaving 4 bases of the junction unmatched. The germline V gene has CDR1 WSHSY and CDR2 SAAADI. There are 13 residues in the CDR3. The CDR3 spells CASRSTGEETQYF. CDR3 sequence (DNA): TGCGCCAGCAGATCAACAGGGGAAGAGACCCAGTACTTC.

This clonotype was counted many times. The rearrangement links TRBV6-1 to TRBJ2-7; D unclear. Germline V CDR1 and CDR2: MNHNS, SASEGT. Trimming cost V 0 bases and J 0 bases, with 9 bases left between them. This CDR3 has 15 residues. CDR3 bases: TGTGCCAGCAGTGAAGCCCCCAGAGCCTCCTACGAGCAGTACTTC. Residues: CASSEAPRASYEQYF.

This clonotype was seen ten or more times. The chain uses TRBV5-1 and TRBJ1-2; unclear D gene. The CDR3 runs 13 residues. Germline V gene sequence: CDR1 SGHRS, CDR2 YFSETQ. Trimming took 0 bases from V and 6 from J, leaving 9 bases between them. CDR3: CASSLAGRDGYTF. The CDR3 DNA follows: TGCGCCAGCAGCTTGGCGGGAAGGGATGGCTACACCTTC. The variable domain in full, completed from reference TRBV5-1 and TRBJ1-2, reads KAGVTQTPRYLIKTRGQQVTLSCSPISGHRSVSWYQQTPGQGLQFLFEYFSETQRNKGNFPGRFSGRQFSNSRSEMNVSTLELGDSALYLCASSLAGRDGYTFGSGTRLTVV.

At least ten counts were recorded for this clonotype. The chain links TRBV7-3 to TRBJ2-7; TRBD2 might be the D (6 bases). This CDR3 has 16 residues. Germline-derived CDR1 and CDR2 are SGHTA and FQGTGA. V lost 6 bases, J lost 3 bases, and 21 bases lay in between. As DNA, the CDR3 is TGTGCCAGCAGGGCTAAGGAGGGCGCCTCGGGCTACGAGCAGTACTTC. As protein: CASRAKEGASGYEQYF.